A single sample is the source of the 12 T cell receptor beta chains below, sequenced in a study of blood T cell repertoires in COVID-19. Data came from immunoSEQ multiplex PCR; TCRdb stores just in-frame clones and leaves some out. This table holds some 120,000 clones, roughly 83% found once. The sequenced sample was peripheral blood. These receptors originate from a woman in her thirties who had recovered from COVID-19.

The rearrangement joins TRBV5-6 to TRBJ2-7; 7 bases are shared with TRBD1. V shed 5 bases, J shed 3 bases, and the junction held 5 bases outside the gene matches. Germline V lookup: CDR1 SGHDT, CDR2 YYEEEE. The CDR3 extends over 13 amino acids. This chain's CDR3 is CASSLGTDYEQYF. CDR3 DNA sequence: TGTGCCAGCAGTTTAGGGACAGACTACGAGCAGTACTTC.

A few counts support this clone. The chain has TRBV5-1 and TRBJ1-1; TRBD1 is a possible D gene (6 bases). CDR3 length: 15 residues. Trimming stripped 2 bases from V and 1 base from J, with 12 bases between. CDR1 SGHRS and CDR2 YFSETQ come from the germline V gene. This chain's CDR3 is CASSLGRGQNTEAFF. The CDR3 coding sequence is TGCGCCAGCAGCTTAGGCAGGGGCCAGAACACTGAAGCTTTCTTT.

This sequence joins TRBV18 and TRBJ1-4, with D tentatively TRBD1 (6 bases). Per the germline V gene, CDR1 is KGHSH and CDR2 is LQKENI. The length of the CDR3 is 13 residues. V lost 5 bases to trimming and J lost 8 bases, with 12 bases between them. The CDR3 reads CASSLQGREKLFF. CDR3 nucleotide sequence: TGTGCCAGCTCATTGCAGGGGCGGGAAAAACTGTTTTTT.

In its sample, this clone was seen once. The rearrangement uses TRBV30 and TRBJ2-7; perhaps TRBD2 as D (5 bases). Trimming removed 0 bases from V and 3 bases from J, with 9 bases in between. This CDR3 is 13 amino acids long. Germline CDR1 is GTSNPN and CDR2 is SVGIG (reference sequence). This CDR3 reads CAWSVGRIYEQYF. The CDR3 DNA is TGTGCCTGGAGTGTGGGGAGAATCTACGAGCAGTACTTC. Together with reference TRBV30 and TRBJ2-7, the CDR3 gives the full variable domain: SQTIHQWPATLVQPVGSPLSLECTVEGTSNPNLYWYRQAAGRGLQLLFYSVGIGQISSEVPQNLSASRPQDRQFILSSKKLLLSDSGFYLCAWSVGRIYEQYFGPGTRLTVT.

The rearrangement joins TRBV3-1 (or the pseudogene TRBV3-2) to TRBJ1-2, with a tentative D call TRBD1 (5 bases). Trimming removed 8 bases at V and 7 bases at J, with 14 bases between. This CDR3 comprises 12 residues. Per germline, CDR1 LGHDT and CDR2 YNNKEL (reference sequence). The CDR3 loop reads CASRGGSVGYTF. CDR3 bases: TGTGCCAGCCGGGGGGGTTCGGTTGGCTACACCTTC.

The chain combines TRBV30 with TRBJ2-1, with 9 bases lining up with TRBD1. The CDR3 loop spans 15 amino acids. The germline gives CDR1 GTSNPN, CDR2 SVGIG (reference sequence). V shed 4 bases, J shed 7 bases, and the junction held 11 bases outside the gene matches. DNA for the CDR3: TGTGCCTGGACCGGCGACAGGGGGGTCTGGAATGAGCAGTTCTTC. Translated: CAWTGDRGVWNEQFF.

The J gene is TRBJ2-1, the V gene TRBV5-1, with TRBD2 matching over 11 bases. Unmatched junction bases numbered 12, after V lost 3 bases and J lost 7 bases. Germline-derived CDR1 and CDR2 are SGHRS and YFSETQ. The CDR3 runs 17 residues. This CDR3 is CASSWGGSGRAGNEQFF. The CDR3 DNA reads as TGCGCCAGCAGCTGGGGTGGTAGCGGGAGGGCCGGGAATGAGCAGTTCTTC.

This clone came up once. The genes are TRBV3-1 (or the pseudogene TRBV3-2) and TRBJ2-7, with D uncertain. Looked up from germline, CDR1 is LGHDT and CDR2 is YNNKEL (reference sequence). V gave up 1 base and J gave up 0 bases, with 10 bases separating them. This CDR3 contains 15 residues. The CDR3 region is CASSQVFYGSYEQYF. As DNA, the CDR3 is TGTGCCAGCAGCCAAGTCTTCTATGGCTCCTACGAGCAGTACTTC.

The chain's CDR3 is CASSTPVGALFPLHF. DNA for the CDR3: TGTGCCAGCAGTACCCCAGTGGGGGCACTTTTTCCCCTCCACTTT. The chain joins TRBV6-5 to TRBJ1-6; TRBD1 is a possible D gene (6 bases). The CDR3 extends over 15 amino acids. V lost 5 bases and J 13 bases, leaving 21 bases between the germline ends. CDR1 is MNHEY and CDR2 is SVGAGI in the germline V gene.

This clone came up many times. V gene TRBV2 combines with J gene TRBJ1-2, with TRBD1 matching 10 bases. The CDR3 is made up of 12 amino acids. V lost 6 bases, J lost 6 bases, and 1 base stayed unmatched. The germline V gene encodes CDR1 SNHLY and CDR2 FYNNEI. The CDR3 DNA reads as TGTGCCAGCAGCGGGACAGGGGATGGCTACACCTTC. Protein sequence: CASSGTGDGYTF.

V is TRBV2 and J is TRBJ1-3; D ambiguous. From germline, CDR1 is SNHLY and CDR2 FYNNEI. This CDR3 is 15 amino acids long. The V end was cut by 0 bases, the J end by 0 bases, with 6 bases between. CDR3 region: CASSEAAASGNTIYF. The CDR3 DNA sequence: TGTGCCAGCAGTGAAGCAGCTGCCTCTGGAAACACCATATATTTT.

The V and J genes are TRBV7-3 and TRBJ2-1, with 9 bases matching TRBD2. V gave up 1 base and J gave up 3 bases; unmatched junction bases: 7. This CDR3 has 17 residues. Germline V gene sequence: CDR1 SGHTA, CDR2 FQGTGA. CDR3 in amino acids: CASSLMVRGGVYNEQFF. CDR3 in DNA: TGTGCCAGCAGCTTAATGGTGCGGGGGGGCGTCTACAATGAGCAGTTCTTC. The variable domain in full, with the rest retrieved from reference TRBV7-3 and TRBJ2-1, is GAGVSQTPSNKVTEKGKYVELRCDPISGHTALYWYRQSLGQGPEFLIYFQGTGAADDSGLPNDRFFAVRPEGSVSTLKIQRTERGDSAVYLCASSLMVRGGVYNEQFFGPGTRLTVL.